The rows below give T cell receptor beta chains drawn from one sample of a study of T cell changes during pregnancy in multiple sclerosis. Some clones are missing from TCRdb's copy, which holds only in-frame ones; the method was immunoSEQ multiplex PCR. The sample lists some 60,000 clones; roughly nine tenths were seen once. The sample consisted of peripheral blood, taken in the third trimester of pregnancy. These TCRs come from a female donor in good health, enrolled as a control in a pregnancy study. The CDR3 runs from the conserved cysteine through the conserved F or W. D genes are given only for firm matches. Not every row has a clone size; where given, it reads once, few, many or a size class.

cdr3_length clone_size j_call v_call d_call cdr3_nt cdr3_aa
14 NA TRBJ1-2 TRBV19 NA TGTGCCAGTAGCCACAGGGACGTCGACTATGGCTACACCTTC CASSHRDVDYGYTF
14 NA TRBJ1-1 TRBV10-3 NA TGTGCCATCAGTGCCGACAGTCGGAACACTGAAGCTTTCTTT CAISADSRNTEAFF
14 NA TRBJ1-2 TRBV19 TRBD1 TGTGCCAGTAGCCTCGACAGGGGTGCCTATGGCTACACCTTC CASSLDRGAYGYTF
15 NA TRBJ2-7 TRBV7-9 TRBD1 TGTGCCAGCAGCAACCGGGACAGGGAGTCGATTGAGCAGTACTTC CASSNRDRESIEQYF
16 once TRBJ2-7 TRBV19 TRBD2 TGTGCCAGTAGGCCACAGACTAGCTCCGGACTTCACGAGCAGTACTTC CASRPQTSSGLHEQYF
15 NA TRBJ1-6 TRBV5-1 TRBD1 TGCGCCAGCAGCGTGACAGGGGGTAATAATTCACCCCTCCACTTT CASSVTGGNNSPLHF
15 once TRBJ2-5 TRBV2 TRBD2 TGTGCCAGCAGACCCGGACTAGCGGGGGGTGAGACCCAGTACTTC CASRPGLAGGETQYF
13 NA TRBJ2-1 TRBV4-2 NA TGTGCCAGCAGCTTTTCGGGGGACAATGAGCAGTTCTTC CASSFSGDNEQFF
15 once TRBJ1-3 TRBV11-1 NA TGTGCCAGCAGCTTACAGGGAACCACCGCGAACACCATATATTTT CASSLQGTTANTIYF
14 NA TRBJ1-4 TRBV7-9 NA TGTGCCAGCAGCTCCCCCCTCTCCGGGGAAAAACTGTTTTTT CASSSPLSGEKLFF
14 NA TRBJ2-5 TRBV2 TRBD2 TGTGCCAGCAGTTCCGGGACTAAAGAAGAGACCCAGTACTTC CASSSGTKEETQYF
14 NA TRBJ1-4 TRBV6-1 NA TGTGCCAGCAGCAAGGAGTCAACTAATGAAAAACTGTTTTTT CASSKESTNEKLFF
14 once TRBJ1-1 TRBV7-3 TRBD1 TGTGCCAGCAGCGCACGACAGGGGACCACTGAAGCTTTCTTT CASSARQGTTEAFF
17 NA TRBJ1-5 TRBV19 TRBD1 TGTGCCAGTAGTACCACCTCGGGACAGCGGAGCAATCAGCCCCAGCATTTT CASSTTSGQRSNQPQHF
14 NA TRBJ2-5 TRBV4-2 NA TGTGCCAGCAGCCAAGATTTCAGGGGTGAGACCCAGTACTTC CASSQDFRGETQYF
13 once TRBJ2-3 TRBV29-1 TRBD1 TGCAGCGTCTTGACAGGGCGCACAGATACGCAGTATTTT CSVLTGRTDTQYF
13 once TRBJ1-1 TRBV28 TRBD1 TGTGCCAGCAGTTTGTCAGGGGGTACTGAAGCTTTCTTT CASSLSGGTEAFF
14 NA TRBJ2-1 TRBV2 NA TGTGCCAGCAGTGAATCGGCGAGGATTCCGAAAGAGTTCTTC CASSESARIPKEFF
14 NA TRBJ1-3 TRBV7-7 NA TGTGCCAGCAGCTTAGCCCAGGGTGCAGACACCATATATTTT CASSLAQGADTIYF
14 NA TRBJ1-2 TRBV10-3 TRBD1 TGTGCCATCAGTGAGGCTAGACAGGGCTATGGCTACACCTTC CAISEARQGYGYTF
17 once TRBJ2-2 TRBV5-4 TRBD2 TGTGCCAGCAGCTCCGGGACTAGCGGGAGGAACACCGGGGAGCTGTTTTTT CASSSGTSGRNTGELFF
16 few TRBJ1-5 TRBV28 TRBD1 TGTGCCAGCAGTACCAGGACAGGGTATATCGATCAGCCCCAGCATTTT CASSTRTGYIDQPQHF
16 NA TRBJ1-2 TRBV7-6 NA TGTGCCAGCAGCTCGAGTCCGGGAGCTGGGTCGAGGGGCTACACCTTC CASSSSPGAGSRGYTF
15 NA TRBJ1-1 TRBV19 TRBD1 TGTGCCAGTAGGGTTGCAGGGGGCAGGGGCACTGAAGCTTTCTTT CASRVAGGRGTEAFF